The clone carrying this TCR beta chain was seen once. What it recognizes is unknown. This sample is drawn from a study of OX40 agonist ivuxolimab in advanced cancers. Across the study: An agonistic human IgG2 monoclonal antibody against OX40 (CD134) was given.

Notes on the study in general: Not determined was the antigen specificity of the expanded peripheral T cells.

The table came from immunoSEQ multiplex PCR; TCRdb's copy has only in-frame clones and leaves some out. The sample has around 84,000 clones; 85% to 95% are singletons. This receptor was identified in an adult with an advanced solid tumor such as melanoma, head and neck, liver or kidney cancer. The material sequenced was CD4+ or CD8+ T cells sorted from blood, taken in a trial of the OX40 agonist ivuxolimab.

This CDR3 is CASSLGGTGQSNEQFF. In DNA form, the CDR3 reads TGTGCCAGCAGCCTCGGCGGGACAGGGCAGAGCAATGAGCAGTTCTTC. The rearrangement links TRBV7-9 to TRBJ2-1, with TRBD1 identical over 9 bases. Losses at the gene ends were 5 bases for V and 6 bases for J; bases not matched to a gene: 11. The CDR3 runs to 16 residues. Germline V CDR1 and CDR2: SEHNR, FQNEAQ (reference sequence).